The source of this TCR beta chain is a study of Ad26.COV2.S vaccination and SARS-CoV-2 variants. Regarding this clone: No antigen is known for it.

Clones were read by immunoSEQ multiplex PCR, and TCRdb kept only the in-frame ones, dropping some. The sample has approximately 90,000 clones; more than 70% are singletons. Overall study results and limits: Vaccinated and placebo-treated recipients had similar non-spike TCR breadth. Vaccinated individuals (as opposed to placebo recipients) had higher spike-specific TCR breadth. In vaccinated individuals, spike-specific CD8+ and CD4+ T cell responses reportedly displayed substantial breadth. Possible underestimation of total T cell responses by the TCR breadth and depth analyses was noted.

CDR1 and CDR2 (germline): PRHDT, FYEKMQ (reference sequence). The V gene lost 3 bases and the J gene lost 0 bases, with 6 bases spanning the gap. The CDR3 is 14 amino acids. V and J are TRBV13 and TRBJ2-1, with D possibly TRBD1 on 5 matching bases. Sequencing was performed on peripheral blood, taken after recovery from COVID-19. This clonotype was obtained from a human donor who had recovered from COVID-19. The CDR3 spells CASSFRVSYNEQFF. CDR3 sequence (DNA): TGTGCCAGCAGCTTCAGGGTCTCCTACAATGAGCAGTTCTTC.